The present T cell receptor beta chain was sequenced within a study of OX40 agonist ivuxolimab in advanced cancers. TCRdb keeps only in-frame clones here, not all; method: immunoSEQ multiplex PCR. Of fewer than 85,000 clones listed, about 93% are singletons. The V end was cut by 5 bases, the J end by 3 bases, with 13 bases between. CDR1 is MNHEY, CDR2 SVGAGI, per germline. The CDR3 loop spans 14 amino acids. V is TRBV6-5 and J is TRBJ1-2, with a tentative D call TRBD1 (6 bases). This clonotype was obtained from an adult with an advanced solid tumor such as melanoma, head and neck, liver or kidney cancer. This specimen consisted of CD4+ or CD8+ T cells sorted from blood, obtained in a trial of the OX40 agonist ivuxolimab. This chain's CDR3 is CASSDYPGDYGYTF. The CDR3 DNA is TGTGCCAGCAGTGACTATCCAGGGGACTATGGCTACACCTTC.